The present entry profiles one TCR beta chain with its context. Its specificity is unknown. This sample was taken from a study of T cell repertoires in cytomegalovirus infection. Study at large: It was the public TCR beta signatures that indicated both CMV infection and matching HLA type.

TCRdb re-called the reads with MiXCR, one entry per CDR3 protein. The sample has roughly 700,000 distinct CDR3 sequences; roughly 33% are singletons. The CDR3 contains 14 residues. V was clipped by 4 bases and J by 3 bases, with 11 bases between them. Germline CDR1 is SGHVS and CDR2 is FNYEAQ. The sequencing here drew on cultured PBMCs, taken from culture after CMV antigen stimulation. The rearrangement uses TRBV7-6 and TRBJ2-3; no definite D call. The TCR sequence derives from a human donor in good health (CMV status not recorded). Some clones in this sample may be carry-over from other donors' samples. The CDR3: CASSSEDVTDTQYF. For the CDR3, the DNA is TGTGCCAGCAGCTCCGAGGATGTTACAGATACGCAGTATTTT. The variable domain in full, completed from reference TRBV7-6 and TRBJ2-3, reads GAGVSQSPRYKVTKRGQDVALRCDPISGHVSLYWYRQALGQGPEFLTYFNYEAQQDKSGLPNDRFSAERPEGSISTLTIQRTEQRDSAMYRCASSSEDVTDTQYFGPGTRLTVL.